These 30 T cell receptor beta chains were all obtained from the same sample, sequenced in a study of blood T cell repertoires in COVID-19. The method was immunoSEQ multiplex PCR; TCRdb's version includes in-frame clones alone and lacks a portion of them. The sample consists of 65,000 to 80,000 clones, about nine tenths of them appearing once. Sequences were obtained from peripheral blood. These receptors came from a man aged 30-40 years with acute or convalescent COVID-19.

The chain links TRBV6-6 to TRBJ1-2, with 9 bases aligning to TRBD1. V was clipped by 6 bases and J by 6 bases; unmatched bases: 11. Germline CDR1 and CDR2: MNHNY and SVGAGI (reference sequence). The CDR3 covers 15 residues. The CDR3 DNA follows: TGTGCCAGCAGGTTGACCCCGACAGGGGGACATGGCTACACCTTC. Its translation: CASRLTPTGGHGYTF.

This clone was counted only a few times. This chain joins TRBV5-1 and TRBJ2-2; TRBD2 aligns across 9 bases. There are 15 residues in the CDR3. Germline V lookup: CDR1 SGHRS, CDR2 YFSETQ. The ends lost 0 bases at V and 9 bases at J; junction bases unmatched: 6. In DNA form, the CDR3 reads TGCGCCAGCAGCTTGGGAGGGACTAGCTTCAGGGAGCTGTTTTTT. Translation gives CASSLGGTSFRELFF.

The chain joins TRBV11-2 to TRBJ2-3; 8 nucleotides align to TRBD2. The CDR3 length is 14 residues. With 6 bases clipped from V and 4 bases from J, the junction kept 6 bases outside the gene matches. Germline CDR1 reads SGHAT; CDR2 reads FQNNGV. The CDR3 DNA reads as TGTGCCAGCAGTAGGGGGACTAGTGCAGATACGCAGTATTTT. This sequence encodes CASSRGTSADTQYF.

This clone was picked up one time. The rearrangement links TRBV2 to TRBJ1-6; D is perhaps TRBD1 (5 bases). Deletions cut 8 bases from V and 4 bases from J, with 18 bases between. The germline CDR1 and CDR2 sequences are SNHLY and FYNNEI. The CDR3 runs 16 residues. The CDR3 coding sequence is TGTGCCAGCGGGGCAGGGAGGAGAATATATAATTCACCCCTCCACTTT. It encodes CASGAGRRIYNSPLHF.

This clone was counted a few times. This sequence joins TRBV19 and TRBJ1-2; the match to TRBD1 covers 7 bases. CDR3 length equals 15 residues. The germline V gene encodes CDR1 LNHDA and CDR2 SQIVND (reference sequence). V trimming: 5 bases; J trimming: 0 bases; junction bases outside the gene matches: 6. The DNA of the CDR3 is TGTGCCAGTAGTGATAACAGGGGTACTAACTATGGCTACACCTTC. It yields the protein CASSDNRGTNYGYTF. Drawing the rest from reference TRBV19 and TRBJ1-2, the complete variable domain is DGGITQSPKYLFRKEGQNVTLSCEQNLNHDAMYWYRQDPGQGLRLIYYSQIVNDFQKGDIAEGYSVSREKKESFPLTVTSAQKNPTAFYLCASSDNRGTNYGYTFGSGTRLTVV.

This chain joins TRBV6-6 and TRBJ2-1; 12 bases are shared with TRBD2. This CDR3 is built from 17 residues. Germline loops: CDR1 MNHNY, CDR2 SVGAGI (reference sequence). J was trimmed by 10 bases and V by 5 bases; bases with no gene match: 15. The CDR3 loop is CASSLASGGAEKKEQFF. In DNA, the CDR3 is TGTGCCAGCAGTCTGGCTAGCGGGGGGGCCGAAAAGAAGGAGCAGTTCTTC.

The genes are TRBV5-1 and TRBJ2-1; 13 positions agree with TRBD2. V lost 4 bases, J lost 4 bases, and 2 bases stayed unmatched. CDR1 is SGHRS and CDR2 is YFSETQ in the germline V gene. The CDR3 runs 15 residues. The CDR3 protein is CASSQTSGGYNEQFF. Written as DNA, the CDR3 is TGCGCCAGCAGCCAGACTAGCGGGGGGTACAATGAGCAGTTCTTC.

V gene TRBV5-1 combines with J gene TRBJ1-1; 7 nucleotides align to TRBD1. The CDR3 spans 15 residues. The germline gives CDR1 SGHRS, CDR2 YFSETQ. V lost 4 bases, J lost 1 base, and 7 bases stayed unmatched. CDR3 residues: CASSTRTGSNTEAFF. The CDR3, as DNA: TGCGCCAGCAGCACGAGGACAGGTTCGAACACTGAAGCTTTCTTT.

This sequence joins TRBV19 and TRBJ1-1; TRBD1 matches 9 bases. CDR3 length equals 16 residues. The V and J ends lost 4 bases and 2 bases, in that order; junction bases with no gene match: 8. Per germline, CDR1 LNHDA and CDR2 SQIVND (reference sequence). For the CDR3, the DNA is TGTGCCAGTAGTACATCCCCGGGACAGGGAAACACTGAAGCTTTCTTT. Translated, it gives CASSTSPGQGNTEAFF.

This clone was detected once. J is TRBJ1-2 and V is TRBV6-6; a weak D match, TRBD1 (5 bases). The V end was cut by 5 bases, the J end by 6 bases, with 7 bases between. CDR1 and CDR2 from the germline V gene are MNHNY and SVGAGI (reference sequence). The CDR3 covers 11 residues. The CDR3 here is CASSPRDGYTF. The CDR3 DNA is TGTGCCAGCAGTCCCAGGGATGGCTACACCTTC.

The V and J genes are TRBV23-1 and TRBJ1-1, with unresolved D. TRBV23-1 is annotated as an ORF whose role is uncertain. The CDR3 length is 13 residues. Trimming pared 0 bases from V and 11 bases from J, leaving 13 bases between. This CDR3 reads CASSQSIRPPAFF. As DNA, the CDR3 is TGCGCCAGCAGTCAATCGATCAGGCCGCCGGCTTTCTTT.

This chain joins TRBV27 and TRBJ2-2, with D maybe TRBD2 (6 bases). The V gene lost 5 bases and the J gene lost 2 bases, with 15 bases spanning the gap. Germline lookup yields CDR1 MNHEY and CDR2 SMNVEV (reference sequence). The CDR3 is made up of 16 amino acids. CDR3 DNA sequence: TGTGCCAGCAGTCCCTCTCGGAGGGCCAACACCGGGGAGCTGTTTTTT. This codes for CASSPSRRANTGELFF.

This chain joins TRBV5-5 and TRBJ2-5, with D uncertain. The CDR3 sequence is 12 residues long. Germline CDR1 SGHKS, CDR2 YYEKEE (reference sequence). With 2 bases removed from V and 5 bases from J, the gap between germline ends came to 7 bases. CDR3 sequence (DNA): TGTGCCAGCAGCTTTTTTGCGGAGACCCAGTACTTC. Protein sequence: CASSFFAETQYF.

The rearrangement joins TRBV9 to TRBJ1-2; unclear D gene. The CDR3 has 13 amino acids. V shed 3 bases and J shed 6 bases, with 12 bases lying between them. Germline V gene data show CDR1 as SGDLS and CDR2 as YYNGEE. The CDR3 bases are TGTGCCAGCAGCGACGAGGGCAGCGATGGCTACACCTTC. Translated: CASSDEGSDGYTF. Full variable domain (rest looked up from reference TRBV9 and TRBJ1-2): DSGVTQTPKHLITATGQRVTLRCSPRSGDLSVYWYQQSLDQGLQFLIQYYNGEERAKGNILERFSAQQFPDLHSELNLSSLELGDSALYFCASSDEGSDGYTFGSGTRLTVV.

This chain joins TRBV20-1 and TRBJ2-3; the match to TRBD2 covers 12 bases. CDR1 is DFQATT, CDR2 SNEGSKA, per germline (reference sequence). The CDR3 sequence is 17 residues long. The V and J ends lost 3 bases and 3 bases, in that order; junction bases with no gene match: 10. Here the CDR3 DNA reads TGCAGTGCTAGTCTGCTAGCGGGGGGGCCTATGACAGATACGCAGTATTTT. Protein: CSASLLAGGPMTDTQYF.

The rearrangement links TRBV30 to TRBJ2-1; 14 nucleotides align to TRBD2. J gave up 7 bases and V 1 base, and 9 bases lay outside the gene matches. CDR3 length equals 17 residues. The germline V gene has CDR1 GTSNPN and CDR2 SVGIG (reference sequence). The CDR3 region has the DNA TGTGCCTGGAGTGGGTGGAGACTAGCGGGGGGGCGGAATGAGCAGTTCTTC. This gives the protein CAWSGWRLAGGRNEQFF.

The rearrangement joins TRBV6-6 to TRBJ2-1; 13 bases are shared with TRBD2. Looked up from germline, CDR1 is MNHNY and CDR2 is SVGAGI (reference sequence). The CDR3 contains 15 residues. V shed 6 bases and J 9 bases; nucleotides not matched to a gene: 8. The CDR3 bases are TGTGCCAGCAGAACCGGGACTAGCGGGATCGGTGAGCAGTTCTTC. Amino acid sequence: CASRTGTSGIGEQFF.

The V and J genes are TRBV3-1 (or the pseudogene TRBV3-2) and TRBJ1-4; perhaps TRBD1 as D (6 bases). The CDR3 contains 13 residues. Germline CDR1 reads LGHDT; CDR2 reads YNNKEL (reference sequence). Trimming removed 6 bases from V and 6 bases from J, with 11 bases in between. The CDR3 sequence is CASRAGVDEKLFF. The DNA for the CDR3 is TGTGCCAGCAGGGCAGGGGTGGATGAAAAACTGTTTTTT.

The rearrangement joins TRBV5-1 to TRBJ1-4, with 9 bases identical to TRBD1. Germline CDR1 reads SGHRS; CDR2 reads YFSETQ. With 4 bases clipped from V and 0 bases from J, the junction kept 7 bases outside the gene matches. This CDR3 is built from 17 residues. CDR3 protein: CASSLDRGSATNEKLFF. The CDR3 DNA reads as TGCGCCAGCAGCCTAGACAGGGGGTCGGCAACTAATGAAAAACTGTTTTTT.

The rearrangement uses TRBV10-3 and TRBJ2-7; 10 nucleotides line up with TRBD1. The CDR3 length is 14 residues. The germline V gene encodes CDR1 ENHRY and CDR2 SYGVKD. The J segment lost 4 bases and the V segment lost 4 bases, leaving 4 bases of the junction unmatched. CDR3 DNA sequence: TGTGCCATCAGTGGGGACAGGGGAGGATACGAGCAGTACTTC. As protein: CAISGDRGGYEQYF.

The V and J genes are TRBV3-1 (or the pseudogene TRBV3-2) and TRBJ2-1, with D perhaps matching TRBD2 (6 bases). Trimming removed 4 bases at V and 5 bases at J, with 15 bases between. Germline V CDR1 and CDR2: LGHDT, YNNKEL (reference sequence). There are 15 residues in the CDR3. CDR3 loop: CASSPGLGRNNEQFF. CDR3 in DNA: TGTGCCAGCAGCCCGGGACTTGGGAGGAACAATGAGCAGTTCTTC.

The chain joins TRBV6-5 to TRBJ2-7; D is possibly TRBD2 (5 bases). The CDR3 is 11 residues long. V dropped 6 bases and J dropped 10 bases, with 13 bases sitting between them. CDR1 is MNHEY and CDR2 is SVGAGI in the germline V gene. CDR3 bases: TGTGCCAGCAGCACGGACTCTAATCAGTACTTC. It encodes CASSTDSNQYF.

This sequence joins TRBV4-3 and TRBJ2-1; D is perhaps TRBD2 (6 bases). Between the trimmed V and J ends, which lost 2 bases and 9 bases, there was a span of 17 bases. CDR3 length: 15 residues. The V gene's germline CDR1 is LGHNA and CDR2 YSLEER. The CDR3: CASSQKEGLSGEQFF. The CDR3 DNA follows: TGCGCCAGCAGCCAAAAAGAGGGACTCAGCGGTGAGCAGTTCTTC.

The gene calls are TRBV6-5 and TRBJ2-7; 12 nucleotides match TRBD2. V dropped 2 bases and J dropped 6; count of bases not matched to a gene: 8. The germline CDR1 and CDR2 sequences are MNHEY and SVGAGI. The CDR3 is 16 residues long. CDR3 DNA sequence: TGTGCCAGCAGTTACGGCGGGACTAGCGGGCCCCCCGAGCAGTACTTC. Its translation: CASSYGGTSGPPEQYF.

CDR3 protein: CASSKTQNSPLHF. CDR3 DNA: TGCGCCAGCAGCAAAACGCAGAATTCACCCCTCCACTTT. The chain recombines TRBV5-1 with TRBJ1-6; no reliable D call. The V and J ends lost 4 bases and 7 bases respectively, with 9 bases between them. Germline CDR1 is SGHRS and CDR2 is YFSETQ. This CDR3 is built from 13 residues.

The chain couples TRBV10-3 to TRBJ1-6; D unclear. Trimming pared 4 bases from V and 7 bases from J, leaving 8 bases between. The CDR3 runs 13 residues. The germline V gene encodes CDR1 ENHRY and CDR2 SYGVKD. CDR3 protein: CAISAQVNSPLHF. The DNA of the CDR3 is TGTGCCATCAGTGCCCAGGTGAATTCACCCCTCCACTTT.

J is TRBJ1-6 and V is TRBV3-1 (or the pseudogene TRBV3-2); no reliable D call. In germline, CDR1 is LGHDT, CDR2 YNNKEL (reference sequence). This CDR3 is built from 14 residues. Trimming left V 1 base short and J 8 bases short, with 9 bases between. The CDR3 DNA reads TGTGCCAGCAGCCAAGTAATCGCAGATTCACCCCTCCACTTT. This gives the protein CASSQVIADSPLHF.

The genes are TRBV9 and TRBJ2-1; perhaps TRBD1 as D (5 bases). V gave up 0 bases and J gave up 6 bases, with 7 bases separating them. Germline values: CDR1 SGDLS, CDR2 YYNGEE. The CDR3 is made up of 13 amino acids. CDR3: CASSVGGRNEQFF. The DNA for the CDR3 is TGTGCCAGCAGCGTAGGGGGCCGCAATGAGCAGTTCTTC.

The gene calls are TRBV14 and TRBJ2-1, with 13 nucleotides matching TRBD2. Germline CDR1 SGHDN, CDR2 FVKESK. Losses at the gene ends were 4 bases for V and 10 bases for J; bases not matched to a gene: 16. The CDR3 consists of 18 residues. CDR3 sequence: CASSPGTSGANKMKEQFF. The CDR3 DNA sequence: TGTGCCAGCAGCCCGGGGACTAGCGGGGCTAATAAAATGAAGGAGCAGTTCTTC. Supplemented by reference TRBV14 and TRBJ2-1, the full variable domain reads EAGVTQFPSHSVIEKGQTVTLRCDPISGHDNLYWYRRVMGKEIKFLLHFVKESKQDESGMPNNRFLAERTGGTYSTLKVQPAELEDSGVYFCASSPGTSGANKMKEQFFGPGTRLTVL.

The chain links TRBV10-2 to TRBJ1-2, with 7 bases aligning to TRBD1. J gave up 8 bases and V 0 bases, and 6 bases lay outside the gene matches. CDR1 is WSHSY, CDR2 SAAADI, per germline. The CDR3 sequence is 14 residues long. The CDR3, as DNA: TGCGCCAGCAGTGAGTCGAGACAGGGCTTGGGCTACACCTTC. It yields the protein CASSESRQGLGYTF.